Each of the 10 T cell receptor beta chains below was sequenced from the same sample in a study of blood T cell repertoires in COVID-19. Clones were sequenced by immunoSEQ multiplex PCR, and TCRdb holds only the in-frame ones, with some missing. The table has approximately 230,000 clones, 70% to 90% seen once. Material: peripheral blood. The receptors stem from a man between 18 and 35 years old with active or convalescent COVID-19.

The chain combines TRBV6-2 or TRBV6-3 with TRBJ1-5; D remains unclear. The CDR3 is 15 amino acids. Trimming took 6 bases from V and 5 from J, leaving 17 bases between them. Germline CDR1 MNHEY, CDR2 SVGEGT. CDR3 residues: CASSPRSGGHQPQHF. CDR3 nucleotide sequence: TGTGCCAGCAGCCCCAGGAGCGGCGGACATCAGCCCCAGCATTTT.

The chain employs TRBV29-1 and TRBJ2-7; tentatively, D is TRBD1 (5 bases). This CDR3 has 14 residues. CDR1 is SQVTM, CDR2 ANQGSEA, per germline. The V gene lost 6 bases and the J gene lost 3 bases, with 18 bases spanning the gap. CDR3 sequence: CSVKGQGASYEQYF. The DNA of the CDR3 is TGCAGCGTGAAGGGGCAAGGGGCGAGCTACGAGCAGTACTTC.

The chain combines TRBV4-3 with TRBJ2-7; 13 nucleotides line up with TRBD2. The CDR3 spans 15 residues. Germline loops: CDR1 LGHNA, CDR2 YSLEER. V gave up 2 bases and J gave up 3 bases; unmatched junction bases: 1. The CDR3, as DNA: TGCGCCAGCAGCCAACGACTAGCGGGGGGCTACGAGCAGTACTTC. Encoded protein: CASSQRLAGGYEQYF.

In the case of this clone: The sample carries other DNA sequences with the same CDR3. The chain couples TRBV29-1 to TRBJ1-2; D may be TRBD1 (6 bases). Trimming took off 7 bases at V and 2 bases at J, with 11 bases between the two ends. The CDR3 is made up of 12 amino acids. Germline assignment: CDR1 SQVTM and CDR2 ANQGSEA. The CDR3 DNA follows: TGCAGCGCCCCCACAGGGAACTATGGCTACACCTTC. This gives the protein CSAPTGNYGYTF.

This clone was picked up a small number of times. The chain employs TRBV21-1 and TRBJ1-3; the table's D call, TRBD1, has no DNA check behind it. TRBV21-1 is given as a pseudogene. The CDR3 contains 19 residues. The CDR3 bases are TGTGCCAGCAGCGACCGGGACAGGGGAACCCCCTTCTCTGGAAACACCATATATTTT. Protein product: CASSDRDRGTPFSGNTIYF.

CDR3 coding DNA: TGTGCCAGCAGCGTAGACCCGGGCCCCTCGGGGGTCTACGAGCAGTACTTC. It encodes CASSVDPGPSGVYEQYF. The chain couples TRBV9 to TRBJ2-7; D is perhaps TRBD2 (6 bases). With 0 bases removed from V and 3 bases from J, the gap between germline ends came to 19 bases. The CDR3 runs 17 residues. Germline V gene sequence: CDR1 SGDLS, CDR2 YYNGEE.

This chain links TRBV4-2 with TRBJ2-2; perhaps TRBD1 as D (6 bases). The V gene's germline CDR1 is LGHNA and CDR2 YNFKEQ. Deletions cut 2 bases from V and 8 bases from J, with 21 bases between. The CDR3 sequence is 17 residues long. CDR3 nucleotide sequence: TGTGCCAGCAGCCAACGATTGAGCGGCATAAGGGGGGGGGAGCTGTTTTTT. Protein product: CASSQRLSGIRGGELFF.

The chain couples TRBV11-2 to TRBJ2-2; TRBD2 matches 12 bases. Trimming cost V 6 bases and J 4 bases; bases outside gene matches: 3. CDR3 size: 15 residues. Germline loops: CDR1 SGHAT, CDR2 FQNNGV. The DNA of the CDR3 is TGTGCCAGCAGTTCTAGCGGGGGGGCCACCGGGGAGCTGTTTTTT. Residues: CASSSSGGATGELFF.

The chain links TRBV4-2 to TRBJ1-3; a weak D match, TRBD1 (6 bases). This CDR3 has 17 residues. In germline, CDR1 is LGHNA, CDR2 YNFKEQ. V was cut by 4 bases and J by 3 bases, with 19 bases left in between. The CDR3 nucleotides read TGTGCCAGCAGCCTGGGCGGGGGGGCGCGGGGTGGAAACACCATATATTTT. Protein sequence: CASSLGGGARGGNTIYF.

The V gene is TRBV5-6, the J gene TRBJ1-1, with 8 bases fitting TRBD1. Germline V CDR1 and CDR2: SGHDT, YYEEEE. V dropped 2 bases and J dropped 3; count of bases not matched to a gene: 3. CDR3 length: 14 amino acids. Written as DNA, the CDR3 is TGTGCCAGCAGCTTCGGACAGGGCGACACTGAAGCTTTCTTT. As protein: CASSFGQGDTEAFF.